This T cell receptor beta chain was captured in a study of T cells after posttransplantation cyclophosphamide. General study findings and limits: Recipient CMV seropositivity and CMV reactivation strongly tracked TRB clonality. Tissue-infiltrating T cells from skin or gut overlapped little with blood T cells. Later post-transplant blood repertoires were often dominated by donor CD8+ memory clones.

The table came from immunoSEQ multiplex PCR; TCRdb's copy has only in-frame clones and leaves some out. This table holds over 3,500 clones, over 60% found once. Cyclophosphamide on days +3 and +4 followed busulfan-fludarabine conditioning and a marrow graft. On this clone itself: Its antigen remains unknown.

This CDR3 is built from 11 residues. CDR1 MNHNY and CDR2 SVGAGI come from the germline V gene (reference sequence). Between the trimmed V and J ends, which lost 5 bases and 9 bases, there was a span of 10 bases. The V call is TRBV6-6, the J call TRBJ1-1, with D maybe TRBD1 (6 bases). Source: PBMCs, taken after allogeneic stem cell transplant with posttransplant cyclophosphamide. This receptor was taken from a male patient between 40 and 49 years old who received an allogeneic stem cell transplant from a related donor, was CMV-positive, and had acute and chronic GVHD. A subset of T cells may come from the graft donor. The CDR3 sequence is CASSRTVQAFF. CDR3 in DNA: TGTGCCAGCAGTCGGACAGTGCAAGCTTTCTTT.